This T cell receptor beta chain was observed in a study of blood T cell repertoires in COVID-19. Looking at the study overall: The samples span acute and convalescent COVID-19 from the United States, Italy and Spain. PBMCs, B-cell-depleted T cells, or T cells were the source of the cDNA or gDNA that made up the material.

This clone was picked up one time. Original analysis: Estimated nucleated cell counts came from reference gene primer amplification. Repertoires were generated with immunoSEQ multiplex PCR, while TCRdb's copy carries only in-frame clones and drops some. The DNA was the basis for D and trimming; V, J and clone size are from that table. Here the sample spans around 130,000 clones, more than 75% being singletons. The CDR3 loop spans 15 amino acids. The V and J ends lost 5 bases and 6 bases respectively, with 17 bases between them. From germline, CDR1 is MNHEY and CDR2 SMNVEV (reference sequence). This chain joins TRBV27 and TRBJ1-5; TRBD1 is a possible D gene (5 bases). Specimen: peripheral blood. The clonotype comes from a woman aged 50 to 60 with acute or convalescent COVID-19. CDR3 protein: CASSRGGQGFQPQHF. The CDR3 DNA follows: TGTGCCAGCAGTAGGGGAGGGCAGGGCTTTCAGCCCCAGCATTTT.